This T cell receptor (beta chain) appears in the sequencing data of a study of T-cell memory formation after mild COVID-19. Across the study: In these data, TCR clusters were largely donor specific.

Findings and caveats of the study: Clones that contracted clustered mainly in CM and EM if CD4+ and in EMRA if CD8+.

Barcoded TCR alpha and TCR beta cDNA libraries with UMIs came from 5'RACE using constant-segment primers. TCRdb redid the calling of the 5' RACE reads with MiXCR, one entry per CDR3 protein. This table holds roughly 450,000 distinct CDR3 sequences, 15% to 20% found once. In germline, CDR1 is SGHRS, CDR2 YFSETQ. V trimming: 2 bases; J trimming: 5 bases; junction bases outside the gene matches: 4. The CDR3 is 15 residues long. A word on this clonotype: What it binds is unknown.

The receptor was derived from an adult woman who had mild COVID-19 (a few samples of this study predate the infection). Cell type and time point are not known. The chain employs TRBV5-1 and TRBJ1-6; 7 nucleotides align to TRBD1. Input material: PBMCs or a T cell subset sorted from them (not recorded which). For the CDR3, the DNA is TGCGCCAGCAGCTTAAGAGGGGGCCATAATTCACCCCTCCACTTT. It specifies CASSLRGGHNSPLHF.